This TCR beta chain came from a study of blood T cells in healthy people across ages. Findings and caveats of the study: A roughly linear age-dependent decrease characterized TCR beta diversity per million T cells.

Researchers collected about 9.1 milliliters of peripheral blood from every single donor. Isolated PBMCs totaled at least 7 million in each sample. This clonotype was counted only a few times. What it binds is unknown. Alongside a J-beta primer mix, a sample-barcoded 5' primer served in a second PCR lasting about 7 to 12 cycles. Carrying 12 random nucleotides, a template-switch adaptor labeled each individual cDNA molecule. TCRdb recomputed calls from the 5' RACE reads with MiXCR, one row per CDR3 protein. The table has 250,000 to 300,000 distinct CDR3 sequences, around 29% seen once. The CDR3 is 14 residues long. Germline V CDR1 and CDR2: SGHAT, FQNNGV. V was cut by 1 base and J by 0 bases, with 4 bases left in between.

Input material: blood. This TCR was recovered from a woman between 65 and 79 years old in good health. The chain uses TRBV11-2 and TRBJ2-1; D is unclear. CDR3 loop: CASSLVGSYNEQFF. In nucleotides, the CDR3 is TGTGCCAGCAGCTTAGTGGGCTCCTACAATGAGCAGTTCTTC. The whole variable domain, remainder taken from reference TRBV11-2 and TRBJ2-1, is EAGVAQSPRYKIIEKRQSVAFWCNPISGHATLYWYQQILGQGPKLLIQFQNNGVVDDSQLPKDRFSAERLKGVDSTLKIQPAKLEDSAVYLCASSLVGSYNEQFFGPGTRLTVL.